A selection of T cell receptor beta chains follows, all from one sample in a study of Graves' ophthalmopathy and Graves' hyperthyroidism. From the multiplex PCR reads, TCRdb called clonotypes with MiXCR, one entry per CDR3 protein. The table records 200,000 to 250,000 distinct CDR3 sequences, approximately 21% of them present only once. Source material: peripheral blood. Receptors were obtained from a woman between 45 and 60 years old with Graves' ophthalmopathy. The CDR3 runs from the conserved cysteine through the conserved F or W. Each record gives: clone size, V gene, CDR3 protein. Clone size is not always given. Where it is, it says once, few, many or a class for expanded clones.

abundance: NA
v_gene: TRBV12-3/TRBV12-4
CDR3aa: CASSWLAGPAQEAQYF

abundance: many
v_gene: TRBV5-1
CDR3aa: CASSSVDSRTGELFF

abundance: NA
v_gene: TRBV24-1
CDR3aa: CATSDPDRGNNQPQHF

abundance: many
v_gene: TRBV20-1
CDR3aa: CSAEHGQETQYF

abundance: many
v_gene: TRBV10-3
CDR3aa: CAIMGGSSYEQYF

abundance: NA
v_gene: TRBV6-1
CDR3aa: CASHRQGKNTEAFF

abundance: many
v_gene: TRBV18
CDR3aa: CASSADPVGEQYF

abundance: NA
v_gene: TRBV20-1
CDR3aa: CSLQRGGRAGETQYF

abundance: few
v_gene: TRBV6-5
CDR3aa: CASSSGQGRGYEQYF

abundance: many
v_gene: TRBV10-3
CDR3aa: CAITDGKGALNTEAFF

abundance: NA
v_gene: TRBV12-3/TRBV12-4
CDR3aa: CASSLGGGVYEQYF

abundance: NA
v_gene: TRBV20-1
CDR3aa: CSARRGQQTGTGELFF

abundance: many
v_gene: TRBV29-1
CDR3aa: CSVEDRGGYEQYF

abundance: many
v_gene: TRBV6-1
CDR3aa: CASSKLPAGPYEQYF

abundance: many
v_gene: TRBV11-2
CDR3aa: CASSLELAGLKETQYF

abundance: many
v_gene: TRBV2
CDR3aa: CASSDFGSYSGNTIYF

abundance: few
v_gene: TRBV6-4
CDR3aa: CASSDGTGGSSTDTQYF